The 27 T cell receptor beta chains listed next were all sequenced from one sample in a study of cytomegalovirus exposure and HLA in healthy donors. The data were produced by immunoSEQ multiplex PCR, yet TCRdb's version contains in-frame clones alone and is incomplete. In the table there are fewer than 65,000 clones, approximately 92% of which are singletons. Sequencing used PBMCs. The receptors were sampled from a woman aged 18-29 years in good health and CMV-seronegative.

The gene calls are TRBV28 and TRBJ2-7; TRBD1 matches at 9 bases. The CDR3 is 13 residues long. The V gene's germline CDR1 is MDHEN and CDR2 SYDVKM. The V and J ends lost 10 bases and 0 bases, in that order; junction bases with no gene match: 4. The CDR3 here is CAIRTGVSYEQYF. Here the CDR3 DNA reads TGTGCCATCCGGACAGGGGTCTCCTACGAGCAGTACTTC.

V usage is TRBV9 and J usage is TRBJ1-1; D call uncertain. The germline V gene has CDR1 SGDLS and CDR2 YYNGEE. This CDR3 is built from 14 residues. V dropped 2 bases and J dropped 6 bases, with 14 bases sitting between them. CDR3 sequence reads: CASSVNGLEAEAFF. CDR3 DNA: TGTGCCAGCAGCGTTAACGGACTAGAGGCTGAAGCTTTCTTT.

CDR3 protein: CASTRQGDYNEQFF. In nucleotides, the CDR3 is TGTGCCAGTACAAGACAGGGGGACTACAATGAGCAGTTCTTC. The chain links TRBV6-1 to TRBJ2-1, with 9 nucleotides matching TRBD1. V trimming: 9 bases; J trimming: 3 bases; junction bases outside the gene matches: 6. The germline V gene encodes CDR1 MNHNS and CDR2 SASEGT. The CDR3 sequence is 14 residues long.

The chain carries TRBV11-2 and TRBJ2-7; TRBD1 matches at 9 bases. V lost 4 bases and J lost 7; bases outside the gene matches: 8. There are 14 residues in the CDR3. CDR1 SGHAT and CDR2 FQNNGV come from the germline V gene. The CDR3 nucleotides read TGTGCCAGCAGCTCCCCGGGACAGGGTGGAGAGCAGTACTTC. Translating it yields CASSSPGQGGEQYF.

V usage is TRBV9 and J usage is TRBJ2-7; 7 nucleotides agree with TRBD2. The CDR3 is 15 amino acids. The V segment lost 0 bases and the J segment 6 bases; nucleotides outside the gene matches: 9. Germline assignment: CDR1 SGDLS and CDR2 YYNGEE. CDR3 sequence: CASSVGVTSSLEQYF. CDR3 nucleotide sequence: TGTGCCAGCAGCGTAGGAGTGACTAGCTCTCTCGAGCAGTACTTC.

This rearrangement joins TRBV25-1 to TRBJ1-1, with a tentative D call TRBD1 (6 bases). V was shortened by 3 bases and J by 4 bases, with 12 bases between the two germline ends. Germline assignment: CDR1 MGHDK and CDR2 SYGVNS. The CDR3 extends over 14 amino acids. The CDR3 sequence: CASSDRGGSTEAFF. CDR3 nucleotides: TGTGCCAGCAGTGACAGGGGAGGGAGCACTGAAGCTTTCTTT. The full variable domain, completed using reference TRBV25-1 and TRBJ1-1, is EADIYQTPRYLVIGTGKKITLECSQTMGHDKMYWYQQDPGMELHLIHYSYGVNSTEKGDLSSESTVSRIRTEHFPLTLESARPSHTSQYLCASSDRGGSTEAFFGQGTRLTVV.

The chain carries TRBV13 and TRBJ2-7; tentative D call: TRBD1 (6 bases). The CDR3 consists of 15 residues. Deletions cut 6 bases from V and 5 bases from J, with 20 bases between. Germline CDR1 and CDR2: PRHDT and FYEKMQ (reference sequence). CDR3 in amino acids: CASRPTGMGTHEQYF. The CDR3 DNA sequence: TGTGCCAGCAGGCCAACAGGGATGGGAACTCACGAGCAGTACTTC.

This sequence joins TRBV2 and TRBJ2-2; 9 bases are a match to TRBD1. The germline CDR1 and CDR2 sequences are SNHLY and FYNNEI. J was trimmed by 3 bases and V by 7 bases; bases with no gene match: 12. This CDR3 is 17 amino acids long. CDR3 sequence: CASNRVPDRGDTGELFF. The CDR3 DNA sequence: TGTGCCAGCAACCGGGTCCCCGACAGGGGGGACACCGGGGAGCTGTTTTTT.

The chain links TRBV18 to TRBJ2-2; no definite D call. Germline CDR1 KGHSH, CDR2 LQKENI. The CDR3 covers 14 residues. Trimming cost V 3 bases and J 0 bases, with 5 bases left between them. CDR3 DNA: TGTGCCAGCTCACCGACAACGAACACCGGGGAGCTGTTTTTT. As protein: CASSPTTNTGELFF.

The genes are TRBV19 and TRBJ2-3; 10 nucleotides agree with TRBD2. The V and J ends lost 5 bases and 2 bases, in that order; junction bases with no gene match: 7. The CDR3 length is 16 residues. In germline, CDR1 is LNHDA, CDR2 SQIVND (reference sequence). In DNA, the CDR3 is TGTGCCAGTAGTGAGCGAGCGGGAGGGCCCACAGATACGCAGTATTTT. Translation: CASSERAGGPTDTQYF.

J is TRBJ2-7 and V is TRBV10-3; the match to TRBD2 covers 7 bases. There are 13 residues in the CDR3. V gave up 10 bases and J gave up 2 bases; unmatched junction bases: 8. Germline values: CDR1 ENHRY, CDR2 SYGVKD. The CDR3 DNA reads as TGTGCCACCCGCCTGAGCGGGGCCTACGAGCAGTACTTC. Its protein product is CATRLSGAYEQYF.

In its sample, this clone was seen once. The chain couples TRBV10-2 to TRBJ2-1, with D tentatively TRBD2 (7 bases). The CDR3 extends over 16 amino acids. Germline-derived CDR1 and CDR2 are WSHSY and SAAADI. The V end was cut by 3 bases, the J end by 2 bases, with 14 bases between. CDR3: CASSDGWGGAYNEQFF. CDR3 sequence (DNA): TGCGCCAGCAGTGATGGTTGGGGGGGCGCCTACAATGAGCAGTTCTTC.

This clone was counted once. This chain uses TRBV6-6 with TRBJ1-5, with TRBD1 as a possible D gene (6 bases). The CDR3 runs to 12 residues. V gave up 8 bases and J gave up 6 bases, with 11 bases separating them. Germline CDR1 reads MNHNY; CDR2 reads SVGAGI (reference sequence). The CDR3 nucleotides read TGTGCCAGCGGAACAGGGAGTCAGCCCCAGCATTTT. This codes for CASGTGSQPQHF.

The rearrangement joins TRBV19 to TRBJ1-5; D is unresolved. This CDR3 region has 15 residues. Per the germline V gene, CDR1 is LNHDA and CDR2 is SQIVND (reference sequence). Trimming removed 7 bases from V and 0 bases from J, with 13 bases in between. The CDR3 sequence: CASKLTIHSNQPQHF. The CDR3 DNA is TGTGCCAGTAAGCTGACAATACATAGCAATCAGCCCCAGCATTTT.

V usage is TRBV6-5 and J usage is TRBJ1-4; D is ambiguous. Deletions cut 0 bases from V and 4 bases from J, with 9 bases between. The germline gives CDR1 MNHEY, CDR2 SVGAGI. CDR3 size: 15 residues. The CDR3 sequence: CASSYSGRLNEKLFF. CDR3 sequence (DNA): TGTGCCAGCAGTTACTCGGGCAGGCTTAATGAAAAACTGTTTTTT.

This sequence joins TRBV14 and TRBJ1-1; perhaps TRBD1 as D (6 bases). Deletions cut 5 bases from V and 2 bases from J, with 15 bases between. The CDR3 is 15 residues long. CDR1 and CDR2 (germline): SGHDN, FVKESK. CDR3 nucleotide sequence: TGTGCCAGCAGCTCCGGGACATGGGTCAACACTGAAGCTTTCTTT. The encoded protein is CASSSGTWVNTEAFF.

In this sample, this clone turned up once. This chain links TRBV30 with TRBJ1-6, with D unresolved. Germline lookup yields CDR1 GTSNPN and CDR2 SVGIG (reference sequence). This CDR3 spans 12 amino acids. V was cut by 1 base and J by 10 bases, with 8 bases left in between. The CDR3 DNA reads as TGTGCCTGGAGTGGCGCCCCCTCACCCCTCCACTTT. It translates to CAWSGAPSPLHF.

This CDR3 is CASRLPTGELFF. Written as DNA, the CDR3 is TGTGCCAGTCGACTGCCCACCGGGGAGCTGTTTTTT. This rearrangement joins TRBV19 to TRBJ2-2; D not resolved. Looked up from germline, CDR1 is LNHDA and CDR2 is SQIVND (reference sequence). CDR3 length equals 12 residues. The ends were cut back, 8 bases at V and 4 bases at J, with 8 bases in the middle.

V is TRBV5-1 and J is TRBJ2-5, with TRBD2 matching over 14 bases. The CDR3 totals 17 residues. V was clipped by 6 bases and J by 1 base; unmatched bases: 8. In germline, CDR1 is SGHRS, CDR2 YFSETQ. CDR3 sequence: CASTLGLAGGLQETQYF. The CDR3 DNA reads as TGCGCCAGCACCCTCGGACTAGCGGGGGGCCTCCAAGAGACCCAGTACTTC.

The V gene is TRBV6-5, the J gene TRBJ2-5; weak D call: TRBD1 (6 bases). The V gene lost 7 bases and the J gene lost 4 bases, with 10 bases spanning the gap. Germline CDR1 reads MNHEY; CDR2 reads SVGAGI. The CDR3 has 12 amino acids. The CDR3 DNA sequence: TGTGCCAGCAAAAAACAGGGAGAGACCCAGTACTTC. It is translated as CASKKQGETQYF.

V and J are TRBV7-2 and TRBJ2-7; D not certain. V was pared by 5 bases and J by 2 bases, with 4 bases between. Germline CDR1 reads SGHTA; CDR2 reads FQGNSA. The CDR3 consists of 11 residues. CDR3 residues: CASSGAYEQYF. CDR3 coding DNA: TGTGCCAGCAGCGGAGCCTACGAGCAGTACTTC.

The CDR3, as DNA: TGTGCCAGCAGCATTTTGACAGGGAGCGGCTACACCTTC. Protein sequence: CASSILTGSGYTF. The chain has TRBV6-1 and TRBJ1-2, with TRBD1 matching 7 bases. V dropped 6 bases and J dropped 8; count of bases not matched to a gene: 9. Per the germline V gene, CDR1 is MNHNS and CDR2 is SASEGT. This CDR3 spans 13 amino acids.

The CDR3 DNA is TGTGCCAGCAGCTTAGAGCTGGCCTACAATGAGCAGTTCTTC. This encodes CASSLELAYNEQFF. The chain combines TRBV7-8 with TRBJ2-1; D is unclear. V was trimmed by 1 base and J by 2 bases, leaving 6 bases between them. The CDR3 has 14 amino acids. Germline V CDR1 and CDR2: SGHVS, FQNEAQ.

This clone was counted a single time. The J gene is TRBJ2-1, the V gene TRBV11-2; D unresolved. The CDR3 has 15 residues. The V gene's germline CDR1 is SGHAT and CDR2 FQNNGV. The V end lost 2 bases, the J end lost 6 bases, and 14 bases lay between the germline ends. CDR3 in DNA: TGTGCCAGCAGCTTACCAGGCCGAAGAACCAATGAGCAGTTCTTC. It encodes CASSLPGRRTNEQFF.

The chain uses TRBV29-1 and TRBJ1-5, with TRBD1 matching 9 bases. CDR1 is SQVTM and CDR2 is ANQGSEA in the germline V gene. CDR3 length: 13 amino acids. V lost 7 bases, J lost 7 bases, and 8 bases stayed unmatched. The CDR3 protein is CSGRQGEGQPQHF. The CDR3 DNA reads as TGCAGCGGTAGACAGGGGGAGGGCCAGCCCCAGCATTTT. The whole variable domain, remainder taken from reference TRBV29-1 and TRBJ1-5, is SAVISQKPSRDICQRGTSLTIQCQVDSQVTMMFWYRQQPGQSLTLIATANQGSEATYESGFVIDKFPISRPNLTFSTLTVSNMSPEDSSIYLCSGRQGEGQPQHFGDGTRLSIL.

CDR3: CASSEVAGGPWNEQFF. Written as DNA, the CDR3 is TGTGCCAGCAGCGAGGTAGCGGGAGGGCCGTGGAATGAGCAGTTCTTC. The J gene is TRBJ2-1, the V gene TRBV7-2, with 11 nucleotides matching TRBD2. Germline V CDR1 and CDR2: SGHTA, FQGNSA. The CDR3 has 16 amino acids. V shed 5 bases, J shed 7 bases, and the junction held 10 bases outside the gene matches. The full variable domain, rest sourced from reference TRBV7-2 and TRBJ2-1, is GAGVSQSPSNKVTEKGKDVELRCDPISGHTALYWYRQSLGQGLEFLIYFQGNSAPDKSGLPSDRFSAERTGGSVSTLTIQRTQQEDSAVYLCASSEVAGGPWNEQFFGPGTRLTVL.

This clone was found once. The chain joins TRBV18 to TRBJ2-7; TRBD1 matches at 7 bases. Per germline, CDR1 KGHSH and CDR2 LQKENI. This CDR3 is built from 16 residues. V shed 8 bases, J shed 0 bases, and the junction held 13 bases outside the gene matches. The CDR3 here is CASATQGERSSYEQYF. In DNA form, the CDR3 reads TGTGCCAGCGCAACTCAGGGGGAGCGAAGCTCCTACGAGCAGTACTTC. Full variable domain (rest looked up from reference TRBV18 and TRBJ2-7): NAGVMQNPRHLVRRRGQEARLRCSPMKGHSHVYWYRQLPEEGLKFMVYLQKENIIDESGMPKERFSAEFPKEGPSILRIQQVVRGDSAAYFCASATQGERSSYEQYFGPGTRLTVT.